The 31 T cell receptor beta chains below were found in one sample sequenced in a study of T cell repertoires in ileal Crohn's disease. The time point is: neoterminal ileum biopsy at postoperative endoscopy, about 6 months after surgery. Sequenced by immunoSEQ multiplex PCR; TCRdb stores in-frame clones only, minus some. The sample holds around 15,000 clones; around 72% are singletons and the top ten take approximately 4.3%. The sequenced sample was ileal tissue. These TCRs come from an adult with Crohn's disease.

The chain links TRBV5-6 to TRBJ1-5; 9 bases line up with TRBD1. V was pared by 5 bases and J by 4 bases, with 7 bases of the junction left unmatched. Germline lookup yields CDR1 SGHDT and CDR2 YYEEEE. This CDR3 is built from 15 residues. CDR3 protein: CASSAGTGSNQPQHF. CDR3 in DNA: TGTGCCAGCAGTGCTGGGACAGGGTCAAATCAGCCCCAGCATTTT.

The chain combines TRBV6-1 with TRBJ1-5; D remains unclear. Deletions cut 2 bases from V and 6 bases from J, with 8 bases between. The CDR3 contains 13 residues. Germline V gene lookup returns CDR1 MNHNS and CDR2 SASEGT. The CDR3: CASSESIVQPQHF. In DNA, the CDR3 is TGTGCCAGCAGTGAATCTATAGTTCAGCCCCAGCATTTT.

The chain has TRBV5-1 and TRBJ2-7; D uncertain. The germline V gene encodes CDR1 SGHRS and CDR2 YFSETQ. V lost 0 bases, J lost 3 bases, and 7 bases lay in between. This CDR3 has 13 amino acids. The CDR3 sequence: CASSLDRVYEQYF. The CDR3 nucleotides read TGCGCCAGCAGCTTGGACCGTGTCTACGAGCAGTACTTC.

The chain employs TRBV7-2 and TRBJ2-7; D unresolved. V was shortened by 2 bases and J by 2 bases, with 10 bases between the two germline ends. The CDR3 spans 14 residues. Looked up from germline, CDR1 is SGHTA and CDR2 is FQGNSA. The CDR3: CASSLNPGPYEQYF. CDR3 coding DNA: TGTGCCAGCAGCTTAAATCCGGGTCCCTACGAGCAGTACTTC. The whole variable domain, filled in from reference TRBV7-2 and TRBJ2-7, reads GAGVSQSPSNKVTEKGKDVELRCDPISGHTALYWYRQSLGQGLEFLIYFQGNSAPDKSGLPSDRFSAERTGGSVSTLTIQRTQQEDSAVYLCASSLNPGPYEQYFGPGTRLTVT.

The genes are TRBV30 and TRBJ1-1; tentatively, D is TRBD1 (6 bases). CDR3 size: 14 residues. The ends were cut back, 0 bases at V and 5 bases at J, with 13 bases in the middle. In germline, CDR1 is GTSNPN, CDR2 SVGIG (reference sequence). CDR3 bases: TGTGCCTGGAGTGTACCTGACAGGAGGACTGAAGCTTTCTTT. Translation: CAWSVPDRRTEAFF.

This chain uses TRBV19 with TRBJ2-1, with D perhaps TRBD2 (6 bases). The V end was cut by 6 bases, the J end by 7 bases, with 19 bases between. Per the germline V gene, CDR1 is LNHDA and CDR2 is SQIVND (reference sequence). The CDR3 has 15 amino acids. CDR3 amino acids: CASRDRGARTNEQFF. The CDR3 DNA reads TGTGCCAGTAGGGACCGCGGGGCGCGAACGAATGAGCAGTTCTTC.

The J gene is TRBJ1-1, the V gene TRBV7-2; D is perhaps TRBD1 (5 bases). The CDR3 runs to 14 residues. Germline-derived CDR1 and CDR2 are SGHTA and FQGNSA. Trimming stripped 3 bases from V and 4 bases from J, with 12 bases between. In nucleotides, the CDR3 is TGTGCCAGCAGCTTTTACAGGTCAAGCACTGAAGCTTTCTTT. This codes for CASSFYRSSTEAFF.

The rearrangement uses TRBV2 and TRBJ2-1; the D is unclear. The CDR3 has 12 residues. Trimming cost V 5 bases and J 12 bases, with 14 bases left between them. Germline CDR1 SNHLY, CDR2 FYNNEI. The CDR3 reads CASSQNPERQFF. Written as DNA, the CDR3 is TGTGCCAGCAGTCAAAACCCGGAAAGGCAGTTCTTC. Full variable domain (missing parts from reference TRBV2 and TRBJ2-1): EPEVTQTPSHQVTQMGQEVILRCVPISNHLYFYWYRQILGQKVEFLVSFYNNEISEKSEIFDDQFSVERPDGSNFTLKIRSTKLEDSAMYFCASSQNPERQFFGPGTRLTVL.

This clone was observed once. This chain links TRBV28 with TRBJ2-2, with D maybe TRBD1 (8 bases). The V gene's germline CDR1 is MDHEN and CDR2 SYDVKM. This CDR3 has 13 amino acids. Trimming left V 5 bases short and J 7 bases short, with 11 bases between. This CDR3 reads CASSTGGVGELFF. CDR3 nucleotides: TGTGCCAGCAGTACAGGGGGGGTCGGGGAGCTGTTTTTT. Full variable domain (outside the CDR3, taken from reference TRBV28 and TRBJ2-2): DVKVTQSSRYLVKRTGEKVFLECVQDMDHENMFWYRQDPGLGLRLIYFSYDVKMKEKGDIPEGYSVSREKKERFSLILESASTNQTSMYLCASSTGGVGELFFGEGSRLTVL.

CDR3 nucleotides: TGCGCCAGCAGTGAGTCGGGGGGGACTGAAGCTTTCTTT. The encoded protein is CASSESGGTEAFF. The chain recombines TRBV10-1 with TRBJ1-1; a possible D gene is TRBD1 (5 bases). Germline V gives CDR1 WNHNN, CDR2 SYGVQD (reference sequence). The CDR3 extends over 13 amino acids. V was clipped by 0 bases and J by 5 bases, with 7 bases between them.

With regard to this clone: At one boundary the junction diverges from the germline segment, which might be a read error. The chain carries TRBV7-8 and TRBJ2-1; 9 bases fit TRBD2. This CDR3 comprises 14 residues. Germline V gene data show CDR1 as SGHVS and CDR2 as FQNEAQ. The CDR3 region has the DNA TGTGCCAGCAGCCTAGCGGGGACCTACAATGAGCAGTTCTTC. This sequence encodes CASSLAGTYNEQFF.

In this sample, this clone turned up a few times. This sequence joins TRBV19 and TRBJ2-1; 12 nucleotides align to TRBD2. CDR1 LNHDA and CDR2 SQIVND come from the germline V gene (reference sequence). Trimming removed 4 bases from V and 7 bases from J; junction bases left unmatched: 5. The CDR3 contains 15 residues. CDR3 bases: TGTGCCAGTAGTACTCTAGCGGGGGGGTGGAATGAGCAGTTCTTC. Translation gives CASSTLAGGWNEQFF.

This clone was recorded a few times. The V gene is TRBV6-5, the J gene TRBJ2-7; D gene uncertain. This CDR3 region has 13 residues. Germline CDR1 and CDR2: MNHEY and SVGAGI. Trimming took off 0 bases at V and 7 bases at J, with 10 bases between the two ends. The chain's CDR3 is CASSYSEGLEQYF. DNA of the CDR3: TGTGCCAGCAGTTACTCGGAAGGTCTGGAGCAGTACTTC.

The chain combines TRBV18 with TRBJ2-3, with 8 bases matching TRBD1. Germline trimming cut 5 bases from V and 3 bases from J; bases unmatched to any gene: 7. This CDR3 is 15 amino acids long. The germline V gene has CDR1 KGHSH and CDR2 LQKENI. The CDR3 loop is CASSFRTGRTDTQYF. The CDR3, as DNA: TGTGCCAGCTCATTCCGGACAGGGCGGACAGATACGCAGTATTTT.

This chain uses TRBV12-5 with TRBJ2-3; D is possibly TRBD2 (5 bases). The CDR3 runs to 14 residues. Trimming left V 2 bases short and J 2 bases short, with 8 bases between. Per the germline V gene, CDR1 is LGHNT and CDR2 is FRNRAP. CDR3 sequence (DNA): TGTGCTAGTGGTTTGAACGGGATCACAGATACGCAGTATTTT. It yields the protein CASGLNGITDTQYF.

The rearrangement uses TRBV5-4 and TRBJ1-2; unclear D gene. Per the germline V gene, CDR1 is SGHNT and CDR2 is YYREEE (reference sequence). The CDR3 sequence is 14 residues long. Trimming took off 0 bases at V and 2 bases at J, with 8 bases between the two ends. In DNA form, the CDR3 reads TGTGCCAGCAGCTTGGAGTTTCTGAACTATGGCTACACCTTC. This sequence encodes CASSLEFLNYGYTF.

J is TRBJ1-4 and V is TRBV10-3; D remains unclear. The CDR3 covers 15 residues. The V end was cut by 3 bases, the J end by 1 base, with 9 bases between. CDR1 ENHRY and CDR2 SYGVKD come from the germline V gene. The chain's CDR3 is CAISDSLGTNEKLFF. CDR3 coding DNA: TGTGCCATCAGTGATTCGCTTGGAACTAATGAAAAACTGTTTTTT.

The CDR3 nucleotides are TGTGCCACCAGCCTTACAACTGGCAATGAGCAGTTCTTC. Protein: CATSLTTGNEQFF. The chain is built from TRBV15 and TRBJ2-1, with D unclear. Germline lookup yields CDR1 LNHNV and CDR2 YYDKDF (reference sequence). The V end lost 5 bases, the J end lost 6 bases, and 11 bases lay between the germline ends. The CDR3 sequence is 13 residues long.

This clone has only one observation. The chain links TRBV6-1 to TRBJ2-3; 11 positions agree with TRBD2. Trimming at V came to 7 bases and at J to 6 bases, leaving 6 bases not matched to a gene. In germline, CDR1 is MNHNS, CDR2 SASEGT. This CDR3 is built from 14 residues. Written as DNA, the CDR3 is TGTGCCAGCAAATTAGCGGGGGGGGCGGATACGCAGTATTTT. Translated, it gives CASKLAGGADTQYF.

This clone was detected a few times. V and J are TRBV4-3 and TRBJ1-4; D possibly corresponds to TRBD1 (6 bases). Germline CDR1 and CDR2: LGHNA and YSLEER. Trimming stripped 4 bases from V and 8 bases from J, with 17 bases between. The CDR3 covers 15 residues. This CDR3 is CASSPRGTGWEKLFF. CDR3 bases: TGCGCCAGCAGCCCCCGGGGTACAGGGTGGGAAAAACTGTTTTTT.

The chain joins TRBV19 to TRBJ2-1; D unclear. Germline V gene data show CDR1 as LNHDA and CDR2 as SQIVND (reference sequence). The CDR3 loop spans 13 amino acids. Trimming shortened V by 1 base and J by 7 bases, and 8 bases separated the two germline ends. CDR3 nucleotides: TGTGCCAGTAGTATAGGAAGCCAAAATGAGCAGTTCTTC. It translates to CASSIGSQNEQFF.

The chain joins TRBV28 to TRBJ1-5; 9 nucleotides agree with TRBD1. V lost 3 bases and J lost 2; bases outside the gene matches: 11. The CDR3 loop spans 18 amino acids. Germline CDR1 is MDHEN and CDR2 is SYDVKM. The CDR3 sequence is CASSFLGTGMIGNQPQHF. DNA for the CDR3: TGTGCCAGCAGTTTCCTCGGGACAGGGATGATAGGCAATCAGCCCCAGCATTTT. The full variable domain, in which reference TRBV28 and TRBJ1-5 provide the parts outside the CDR3, is DVKVTQSSRYLVKRTGEKVFLECVQDMDHENMFWYRQDPGLGLRLIYFSYDVKMKEKGDIPEGYSVSREKKERFSLILESASTNQTSMYLCASSFLGTGMIGNQPQHFGDGTRLSIL.

The rearrangement uses TRBV5-6 and TRBJ1-3; unclear D gene. The germline CDR1 and CDR2 sequences are SGHDT and YYEEEE. The CDR3 has 14 amino acids. The germline V and J ends were trimmed by 2 bases and 0 bases, with 6 bases remaining between them. The CDR3 sequence is CASSFYLSGNTIYF. In DNA, the CDR3 is TGTGCCAGCAGCTTCTATCTCTCTGGAAACACCATATATTTT.

The genes are TRBV4-1 and TRBJ2-2; D not resolved. CDR3 length: 17 residues. Between the trimmed V and J ends, which lost 4 bases and 0 bases, there was a span of 15 bases. Per germline, CDR1 MGHRA and CDR2 YSYEKL. The CDR3 DNA is TGCGCCAGCAGCCTTTCGAGGCCAAGGGCGAACACCGGGGAGCTGTTTTTT. As protein: CASSLSRPRANTGELFF.

This clone was counted once. The genes are TRBV28 and TRBJ1-5, with 7 bases that match TRBD1. Losses at the gene ends were 7 bases for V and 6 bases for J; bases not matched to a gene: 6. Germline values: CDR1 MDHEN, CDR2 SYDVKM. CDR3 size: 13 residues. The CDR3 sequence: CASNPGGSQPQHF. DNA of the CDR3: TGTGCCAGCAACCCAGGGGGGAGTCAGCCCCAGCATTTT.

The V call is TRBV7-2, the J call TRBJ1-3; D remains unclear. Germline CDR1 SGHTA, CDR2 FQGNSA. V gave up 1 base and J gave up 0 bases, with 7 bases separating them. CDR3 size: 15 residues. The CDR3 DNA reads TGTGCCAGCAGCTTAGGTGTAGTCTCTGGAAACACCATATATTTT. The encoded protein is CASSLGVVSGNTIYF.

By frequency in the sample, this clone is medium-sized. CDR3 nucleotide sequence: TGTGCCAGTAGTATTCAGAGCAATTCACCCCTCCACTTT. Translating it yields CASSIQSNSPLHF. The chain combines TRBV19 with TRBJ1-6; D gene unclear. Germline CDR1 reads LNHDA; CDR2 reads SQIVND (reference sequence). The CDR3 consists of 13 residues. Trimming shortened V by 3 bases and J by 7 bases, and 7 bases separated the two germline ends.

The rearrangement links TRBV9 to TRBJ1-6; D not resolved. The germline CDR1 and CDR2 sequences are SGDLS and YYNGEE. V lost 1 base, J lost 9 bases, and 11 bases lay in between. This CDR3 comprises 14 residues. The CDR3 loop is CASSVFVTGSPLHF. The CDR3 DNA sequence: TGTGCCAGCAGCGTATTCGTCACGGGTTCACCCCTCCACTTT.

To note about this clone: This same CDR3 is encoded by further DNA sequences in the sample. The J gene is TRBJ1-2, the V gene TRBV7-2; possible D gene TRBD1, 6 bases. Germline V lookup: CDR1 SGHTA, CDR2 FQGNSA. V lost 4 bases, J lost 5 bases, and 11 bases lay in between. The CDR3 sequence is 13 residues long. The CDR3 sequence: CASSYDRNYGYTF. The CDR3 nucleotides are TGTGCCAGCAGCTACGACAGGAATTATGGCTACACCTTC. Together with reference TRBV7-2 and TRBJ1-2, the CDR3 gives the full variable domain: GAGVSQSPSNKVTEKGKDVELRCDPISGHTALYWYRQSLGQGLEFLIYFQGNSAPDKSGLPSDRFSAERTGGSVSTLTIQRTQQEDSAVYLCASSYDRNYGYTFGSGTRLTVV.

The chain couples TRBV7-2 to TRBJ2-5; unclear D gene. The CDR3 loop spans 11 amino acids. V was cut by 4 bases and J by 0 bases, with 0 bases left in between. The V gene's germline CDR1 is SGHTA and CDR2 FQGNSA. The CDR3 coding sequence is TGTGCCAGCAGCTACCAAGAGACCCAGTACTTC. Encoded protein: CASSYQETQYF. Supplemented by reference TRBV7-2 and TRBJ2-5, the full variable domain reads GAGVSQSPSNKVTEKGKDVELRCDPISGHTALYWYRQSLGQGLEFLIYFQGNSAPDKSGLPSDRFSAERTGGSVSTLTIQRTQQEDSAVYLCASSYQETQYFGPGTRLLVL.

The chain links TRBV4-3 to TRBJ2-1; TRBD1 might be the D (5 bases). The germline V gene encodes CDR1 LGHNA and CDR2 YSLEER. The V end lost 0 bases, the J end lost 9 bases, and 15 bases lay between the germline ends. The CDR3 sequence is 15 residues long. The CDR3 region is CASSQDRAGFGEQFF. Here the CDR3 DNA reads TGCGCCAGCAGCCAAGATCGGGCAGGGTTTGGTGAGCAGTTCTTC.